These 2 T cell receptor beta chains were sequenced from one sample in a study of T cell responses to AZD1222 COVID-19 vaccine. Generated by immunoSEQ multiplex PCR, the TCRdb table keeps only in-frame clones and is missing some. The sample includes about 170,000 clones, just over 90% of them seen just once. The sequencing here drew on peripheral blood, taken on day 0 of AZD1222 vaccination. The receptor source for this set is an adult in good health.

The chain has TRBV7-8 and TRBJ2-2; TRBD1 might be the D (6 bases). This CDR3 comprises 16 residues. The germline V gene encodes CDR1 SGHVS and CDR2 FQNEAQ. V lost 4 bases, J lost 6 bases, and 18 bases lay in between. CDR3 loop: CASSSRNGQSAGELFF. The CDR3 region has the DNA TGTGCCAGCAGCTCCAGAAACGGACAGTCAGCCGGGGAGCTGTTTTTT.

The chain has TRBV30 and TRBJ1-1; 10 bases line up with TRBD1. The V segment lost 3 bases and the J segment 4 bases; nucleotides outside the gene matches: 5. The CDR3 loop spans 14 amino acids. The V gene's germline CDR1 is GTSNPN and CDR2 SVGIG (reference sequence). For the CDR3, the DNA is TGTGCCTGGAGGAGACAGGGGGCAGGCACTGAAGCTTTCTTT. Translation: CAWRRQGAGTEAFF.